This T cell receptor (beta chain) originates from a study of cytomegalovirus exposure and HLA in healthy donors. Vbeta (60) and Jbeta (13) primers were used in the PCR. Generated by immunoSEQ multiplex PCR, the TCRdb table keeps only in-frame clones and is missing some. The data hold approximately 140,000 clones, with roughly 79% observed a single time. This sequence originates from a woman under 30 in good health and CMV-seronegative. Sequenced input: PBMCs.

Here the CDR3 reads CASSDRTGAYEQYF. The CDR3 DNA reads TGTGCCAGCAGTGATAGGACAGGAGCCTACGAGCAGTACTTC. The rearrangement uses TRBV6-1 and TRBJ2-7; 7 bases line up with TRBD1. CDR3 length: 14 residues. Germline CDR1 is MNHNS and CDR2 is SASEGT. The J segment lost 2 bases and the V segment lost 3 bases, leaving 4 bases of the junction unmatched.